These T cell receptor beta chains were read from a single sample in a study of cytomegalovirus exposure and HLA in healthy donors. Clones were read by immunoSEQ multiplex PCR, and TCRdb kept only the in-frame ones, dropping some. The repertoire consists of around 200,000 clones, with 70% to 85% occurring once and the leading ten covering 1% to 1.5%. The specimen was PBMCs. The receptors originated from a girl aged 2 to 10 in good health and CMV-seropositive. Each CDR3 is given with its conserved first and last residue. Each record gives: V gene, clone size, J gene, D gene, CDR3 protein, CDR3 DNA. The D gene is left open where the match is weak. For some rows the clone size is stated as once, few or many, or as a class when expanded; others skip it.

v_call: TRBV30; clone_size: few; j_call: TRBJ1-1; d_call: TRBD1; cdr3_aa: CAWRGQVNTEAFF; cdr3_nt: TGTGCCTGGAGAGGACAGGTGAACACTGAAGCTTTCTTT
v_call: TRBV29-1; clone_size: -; j_call: TRBJ1-2; d_call: TRBD1; cdr3_aa: CSALQGPSYGYTF; cdr3_nt: TGCAGCGCATTACAGGGGCCGAGCTATGGCTACACCTTC
v_call: TRBV29-1; clone_size: once; j_call: TRBJ1-1; d_call: -; cdr3_aa: CSVGGAEAFF; cdr3_nt: TGCAGCGTGGGGGGGGCTGAAGCTTTCTTT
v_call: TRBV6-1; clone_size: -; j_call: TRBJ1-1; d_call: TRBD1; cdr3_aa: CASVRGQGVSSAFF; cdr3_nt: TGTGCCAGCGTCAGAGGACAGGGGGTATCATCAGCTTTCTTT
v_call: TRBV10-3; clone_size: -; j_call: TRBJ1-2; d_call: -; cdr3_aa: CAISVDSARYGYTF; cdr3_nt: TGTGCCATCAGTGTGGACAGTGCCCGCTATGGCTACACCTTC
v_call: TRBV6-5; clone_size: -; j_call: TRBJ1-3; d_call: TRBD1; cdr3_aa: CASKQGMQGNTIYF; cdr3_nt: TGTGCCAGCAAACAGGGGATGCAAGGAAACACCATATATTTT
v_call: TRBV5-1; clone_size: once; j_call: TRBJ1-2; d_call: TRBD1; cdr3_aa: CARYQGGKLDYGYTF; cdr3_nt: TGCGCCAGATATCAAGGGGGCAAACTAGACTATGGCTACACCTTC
v_call: TRBV6-5; clone_size: -; j_call: TRBJ1-2; d_call: -; cdr3_aa: CASSQNNYGYTF; cdr3_nt: TGTGCCAGCAGTCAAAATAACTATGGCTACACCTTC
v_call: TRBV4-1; clone_size: -; j_call: TRBJ2-7; d_call: -; cdr3_aa: CASSPAQTARGEQYF; cdr3_nt: TGCGCCAGCAGCCCCGCCCAAACAGCTAGAGGGGAGCAGTACTTC
v_call: TRBV19; clone_size: -; j_call: TRBJ2-2; d_call: -; cdr3_aa: CASSQRANTGELFF; cdr3_nt: TGTGCCAGTTCCCAGCGTGCGAACACCGGGGAGCTGTTTTTT
v_call: TRBV6-5; clone_size: -; j_call: TRBJ2-1; d_call: -; cdr3_aa: CASSHKAINEQFF; cdr3_nt: TGTGCCAGCAGCCATAAAGCGATAAATGAGCAGTTCTTC
v_call: TRBV11-2; clone_size: -; j_call: TRBJ1-4; d_call: TRBD1; cdr3_aa: CASSPWTGGDEKLFF; cdr3_nt: TGTGCCAGCAGCCCTTGGACAGGGGGCGATGAAAAACTGTTTTTT
v_call: TRBV19; clone_size: few; j_call: TRBJ2-2; d_call: -; cdr3_aa: CASNRETNPGELFF; cdr3_nt: TGTGCCAGTAACAGGGAGACAAATCCCGGGGAGCTGTTTTTT
v_call: TRBV6-5; clone_size: -; j_call: TRBJ2-1; d_call: -; cdr3_aa: CASTGTLNEQFF; cdr3_nt: TGTGCCAGCACGGGAACCCTCAATGAGCAGTTCTTC
v_call: TRBV2; clone_size: -; j_call: TRBJ2-7; d_call: -; cdr3_aa: CASLLRTSTYEQYF; cdr3_nt: TGTGCCAGCCTCCTAAGGACATCCACCTACGAGCAGTACTTC
v_call: TRBV27; clone_size: -; j_call: TRBJ1-1; d_call: TRBD1; cdr3_aa: CASSLSKQGAAFTEAFF; cdr3_nt: TGTGCCAGCAGTTTATCCAAACAGGGGGCTGCTTTCACTGAAGCTTTCTTT
v_call: TRBV28; clone_size: -; j_call: TRBJ1-2; d_call: -; cdr3_aa: CASRSVGTSNYGYTF; cdr3_nt: TGTGCCAGCAGATCCGTTGGGACATCGAACTATGGCTACACCTTC
v_call: TRBV7-5; clone_size: few; j_call: TRBJ2-7; d_call: -; cdr3_aa: CARSCPPSSEQYF; cdr3_nt: TGTGCCAGAAGCTGCCCCCCCTCCAGCGAGCAGTACTTC
v_call: TRBV9; clone_size: -; j_call: TRBJ2-7; d_call: TRBD1; cdr3_aa: CASSPKQGTGGFYEQYF; cdr3_nt: TGTGCCAGCAGCCCTAAACAAGGGACAGGGGGCTTCTACGAGCAGTACTTC
v_call: TRBV30; clone_size: -; j_call: TRBJ2-3; d_call: -; cdr3_aa: CAWSVLYGYTQYF; cdr3_nt: TGTGCCTGGAGTGTACTGTACGGTTATACGCAGTATTTT
v_call: TRBV9; clone_size: -; j_call: TRBJ2-3; d_call: -; cdr3_aa: CASSVRSSTDTQYF; cdr3_nt: TGTGCCAGCAGCGTGAGGAGTAGCACAGATACGCAGTATTTT
v_call: TRBV6-1; clone_size: -; j_call: TRBJ1-1; d_call: -; cdr3_aa: CASRPQGYTEAFF; cdr3_nt: TGTGCCAGCCGACCTCAGGGTTACACTGAAGCTTTCTTT
v_call: TRBV5-6; clone_size: -; j_call: TRBJ2-1; d_call: -; cdr3_aa: CASSHTDSSSYNEQFF; cdr3_nt: TGTGCCAGCAGCCACACGGATTCTAGCTCCTACAATGAGCAGTTCTTC
v_call: TRBV5-1; clone_size: -; j_call: TRBJ2-7; d_call: TRBD1; cdr3_aa: CASSLGTGTTTSRLSRYF; cdr3_nt: TGCGCCAGCAGCTTGGGGACAGGGACGACGACCTCAAGGTTAAGTCGGTACTTC
v_call: TRBV2; clone_size: -; j_call: TRBJ2-6; d_call: -; cdr3_aa: CASSKQVPGANVLTF; cdr3_nt: TGTGCCAGCAGCAAACAGGTCCCTGGGGCCAACGTCCTGACTTTC
v_call: TRBV5-1; clone_size: -; j_call: TRBJ1-2; d_call: -; cdr3_aa: CASSLAGQGLLPNYGYTF; cdr3_nt: TGCGCCAGCAGCCTCGCAGGGCAGGGCCTCCTACCTAACTATGGCTACACCTTC
v_call: TRBV27; clone_size: -; j_call: TRBJ1-2; d_call: -; cdr3_aa: CASSPSQGIVNYGYTF; cdr3_nt: TGTGCCAGCAGCCCCTCCCAGGGGATAGTTAACTATGGCTACACCTTC
v_call: TRBV21-1; clone_size: -; j_call: TRBJ1-2; d_call: -; cdr3_aa: CASSTNGGDRGGEEGGYTF; cdr3_nt: TGTGCCAGCAGCACCAATGGGGGGGACAGGGGAGGTGAGGAAGGTGGCTACACCTTC
v_call: TRBV6-6; clone_size: -; j_call: TRBJ1-1; d_call: -; cdr3_aa: CASSTGTYTEAFF; cdr3_nt: TGTGCCAGCAGCACCGGGACATACACTGAAGCTTTCTTT
v_call: TRBV6-1; clone_size: -; j_call: TRBJ2-7; d_call: TRBD1; cdr3_aa: CASSASPGQVYEQYF; cdr3_nt: TGTGCCAGCAGTGCATCGCCGGGACAGGTATACGAGCAGTACTTC
v_call: TRBV6-5; clone_size: -; j_call: TRBJ2-7; d_call: -; cdr3_aa: CASSYGVGRTYEQYF; cdr3_nt: TGTGCCAGCAGTTATGGGGTAGGGAGAACCTACGAGCAGTACTTC
v_call: TRBV29-1; clone_size: -; j_call: TRBJ1-1; d_call: -; cdr3_aa: CSVLLNTEAFF; cdr3_nt: TGCAGCGTACTATTGAACACTGAAGCTTTCTTT
v_call: TRBV27; clone_size: -; j_call: TRBJ1-5; d_call: -; cdr3_aa: CASSSGHLREVDQPQHF; cdr3_nt: TGTGCCAGCAGTTCCGGACATTTAAGGGAGGTGGATCAGCCCCAGCATTTT
v_call: TRBV6-6; clone_size: -; j_call: TRBJ2-6; d_call: -; cdr3_aa: CASHTARANVLTF; cdr3_nt: TGTGCCAGTCACACAGCCAGGGCCAACGTCCTGACTTTC
v_call: TRBV7-8; clone_size: -; j_call: TRBJ2-5; d_call: TRBD2; cdr3_aa: CASSPRIGTSGRPRETQYF; cdr3_nt: TGTGCCAGCAGCCCACGTATCGGGACTAGCGGGAGGCCGAGGGAGACCCAGTACTTC
v_call: TRBV6-5; clone_size: -; j_call: TRBJ1-5; d_call: -; cdr3_aa: CASSRHINQPQHF; cdr3_nt: TGTGCCAGCAGCCGACACATAAATCAGCCCCAGCATTTT
v_call: TRBV4-1; clone_size: -; j_call: TRBJ1-1; d_call: TRBD1; cdr3_aa: CASSQTRTGATEAFF; cdr3_nt: TGCGCCAGCAGCCAGACTCGGACAGGGGCCACTGAAGCTTTCTTT
v_call: TRBV30; clone_size: -; j_call: TRBJ1-6; d_call: -; cdr3_aa: CAWSVGRGSSYNSPLHF; cdr3_nt: TGTGCCTGGAGTGTAGGTCGGGGGAGCTCCTATAATTCACCCCTCCACTTT
v_call: TRBV5-5; clone_size: -; j_call: TRBJ2-7; d_call: -; cdr3_aa: CASSLISSYEQYF; cdr3_nt: TGTGCCAGCAGCTTGATTAGTTCTTACGAGCAGTACTTC
v_call: TRBV5-1; clone_size: -; j_call: TRBJ2-3; d_call: -; cdr3_aa: CASSVGQPTDTQYF; cdr3_nt: TGCGCCAGCAGCGTGGGACAACCGACAGATACGCAGTATTTT
v_call: TRBV9; clone_size: -; j_call: TRBJ1-2; d_call: TRBD1; cdr3_aa: CASSVGQLRGFAGYTF; cdr3_nt: TGTGCCAGCAGCGTGGGACAGCTTAGGGGCTTTGCCGGCTACACCTTC
v_call: TRBV10-2; clone_size: -; j_call: TRBJ2-7; d_call: -; cdr3_aa: CASEGGEAEQYF; cdr3_nt: TGCGCCAGCGAGGGCGGTGAGGCCGAGCAGTACTTC
v_call: TRBV5-1; clone_size: -; j_call: TRBJ2-7; d_call: -; cdr3_aa: CASSLARRPPYPPEQYF; cdr3_nt: TGCGCCAGCAGCTTGGCGAGGCGGCCCCCCTATCCTCCCGAGCAGTACTTC
v_call: TRBV28; clone_size: -; j_call: TRBJ1-2; d_call: -; cdr3_aa: CASSPDWGGYGYTF; cdr3_nt: TGTGCCAGCAGCCCTGATTGGGGGGGCTATGGCTACACCTTC
v_call: TRBV27; clone_size: -; j_call: TRBJ2-6; d_call: TRBD1; cdr3_aa: CASSFSDRVFSITGANVLTF; cdr3_nt: TGTGCCAGCAGTTTCTCTGACAGGGTTTTTTCGATAACTGGGGCCAACGTCCTGACTTTC
v_call: TRBV6-1; clone_size: -; j_call: TRBJ1-1; d_call: TRBD1; cdr3_aa: CASSVNRGTEAFF; cdr3_nt: TGTGCCAGCAGCGTTAACAGGGGCACTGAAGCTTTCTTT
v_call: TRBV11-3; clone_size: once; j_call: TRBJ2-5; d_call: TRBD2; cdr3_aa: CASRSTSGQETQYF; cdr3_nt: TGTGCCAGCAGGTCGACTAGCGGGCAAGAGACCCAGTACTTC
v_call: TRBV27; clone_size: -; j_call: TRBJ2-5; d_call: TRBD2; cdr3_aa: CASSSTSGRRETQYF; cdr3_nt: TGTGCCAGCAGTTCAACTAGCGGGAGACGAGAGACCCAGTACTTC